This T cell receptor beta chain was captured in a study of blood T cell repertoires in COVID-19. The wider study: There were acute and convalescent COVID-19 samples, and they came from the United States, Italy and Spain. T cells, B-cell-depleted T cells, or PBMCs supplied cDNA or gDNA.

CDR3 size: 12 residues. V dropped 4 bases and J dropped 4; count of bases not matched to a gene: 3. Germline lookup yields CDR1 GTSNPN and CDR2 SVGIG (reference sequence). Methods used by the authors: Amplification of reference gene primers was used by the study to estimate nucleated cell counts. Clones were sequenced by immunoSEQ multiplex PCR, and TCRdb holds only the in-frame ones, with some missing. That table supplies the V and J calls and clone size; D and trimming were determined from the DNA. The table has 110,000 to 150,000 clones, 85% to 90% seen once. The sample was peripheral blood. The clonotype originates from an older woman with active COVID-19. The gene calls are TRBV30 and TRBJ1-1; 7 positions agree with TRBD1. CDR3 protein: CAWTGGSTEAFF. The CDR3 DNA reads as TGTGCCTGGACAGGGGGAAGCACTGAAGCTTTCTTT. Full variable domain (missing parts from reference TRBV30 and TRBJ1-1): SQTIHQWPATLVQPVGSPLSLECTVEGTSNPNLYWYRQAAGRGLQLLFYSVGIGQISSEVPQNLSASRPQDRQFILSSKKLLLSDSGFYLCAWTGGSTEAFFGQGTRLTVV.